This TCR beta chain was documented in a study of T cells in Graves' hyperthyroidism and ophthalmopathy. About the research overall: Peripheral blood was secured at the point of initial diagnosis, before any treatment.

Not enrolled were patients with uncontrolled infection, other autoimmune disease, pregnancy or lactation. Fresh peripheral blood, about 9.9 ml, yielded the PBMCs. RNA transcripts provided the source from which TCR beta CDR3 regions were amplified. The TCR CDR3 first-round RT-PCR relied on the HTBI primer set. TCRdb passed the multiplex PCR reads through MiXCR, listing each CDR3 protein once. The sample shows approximately 490,000 distinct CDR3 sequences, 22% of them seen only once. The CDR3 is 16 amino acids. Germline CDR1 and CDR2: SEHNR and FQNEAQ (reference sequence). Trimming at V came to 5 bases and at J to 1 base, leaving 10 bases not matched to a gene.

The clonotype originates from a woman in her seventies with Graves' ophthalmopathy. What was sequenced was blood. The genes are TRBV7-9 and TRBJ1-1, with 7 bases lining up with TRBD1. The CDR3 DNA sequence: TGTGCCAGCAGCCTAGACAAGGGGGCGTCGAACACTGAAGCTTTCTTT. Protein sequence: CASSLDKGASNTEAFF.